This T cell receptor (beta chain) was sequenced in a study of OX40 agonist ivuxolimab in advanced cancers. As for the study in general: In three patients, partial responses were observed, one with hepatocellular carcinoma and two with cutaneous melanoma.

The CDR3 has 15 residues. Germline V gene data show CDR1 as SGHKS and CDR2 as YYEKEE (reference sequence). V lost 4 bases, J lost 2 bases, and 13 bases lay in between. Autoimmune disease history or systemic immunosuppression led to patient exclusion. Samples of blood were obtained at baseline, on cycle 4 day 1, and on cycle 7 day 1. A few counts support this clone. The antigen is undetermined. The data were produced by immunoSEQ multiplex PCR, yet TCRdb's version contains in-frame clones alone and is incomplete. Found here are more than 60,000 clones, about 89% of them singletons; the top ten hold 3.5% to 5%. The study's findings and limits: On average, a greater number of expanded clones characterised CD8+ T cells relative to CD4+.

The V gene is TRBV5-5, the J gene TRBJ1-5, with D possibly being TRBD1 (5 bases). The receptor comes from an adult with an advanced solid tumor such as melanoma, head and neck, liver or kidney cancer. This sample comprised CD4+ or CD8+ T cells sorted from blood, obtained in a trial of the OX40 agonist ivuxolimab. DNA of the CDR3: TGTGCCAGCAGCCCTGCCGGGGCGGGCAATCAGCCCCAGCATTTT. It yields the protein CASSPAGAGNQPQHF.